The rows below give T cell receptor beta chains drawn from one sample of a study of blood T cells in healthy people across ages. Via MiXCR, TCRdb re-called the 5' RACE reads, giving one row per CDR3 protein. The data contain about 1.5 million distinct CDR3 sequences, roughly 43% of them seen just once; the ten biggest clones take up about 4%. Sequencing used blood. The receptors stem from a woman under 30 in good health. Each CDR3 is given without its conserved first and last residue. D genes are given only for firm matches.

d_call	v_call	j_call	cdr3_aa
TRBD2	TRBV12-3/TRBV12-4	TRBJ2-7	ASSLFSGASYEQY
NA	TRBV7-8	NA	ASSWLPGREETQY
NA	TRBV5-1	TRBJ2-4	ASSRRGDTLGEQY
NA	TRBV7-9	TRBJ1-5	ASGLHSNQPQH
NA	TRBV4-3	TRBJ2-1	ASSPNFAGIYSGSYNEQF
NA	TRBV5-1	TRBJ2-1	ASSLPRMGGERF
NA	TRBV9	NA	ASSVGIQGNEQY
NA	TRBV6-5	TRBJ1-2	ASSGRGFHGYT
NA	TRBV6-2/TRBV6-3	TRBJ2-5	ASSYQDNQETQY
NA	TRBV6-2/TRBV6-3	TRBJ2-1	ASSYSTGWSDEQF
TRBD1	TRBV7-7	TRBJ2-5	ASSISGTGRETQY
NA	TRBV4-1	TRBJ2-5	ASSQTGIVVNEQY
TRBD2	TRBV10-3	TRBJ2-1	AINLEGLAGPYNEQF
NA	TRBV30	TRBJ1-6	AWKWVNSPLH
TRBD1	TRBV29-1	TRBJ2-7	SVEIPGQGAPYEQY
TRBD1	TRBV30	TRBJ2-1	AWTNRGPYNEQF
NA	TRBV20-1	TRBJ1-5	SASGRGHQPQH
NA	TRBV12-3/TRBV12-4	TRBJ2-5	ASSFVRYQETQY
TRBD2	TRBV6-5	TRBJ2-3	ASSYTTSGRGDTQY
TRBD2	TRBV15	TRBJ2-2	ATSRVFPTSGRTGELF
NA	TRBV7-9	TRBJ1-2	ASSETAIYGYT
NA	TRBV20-1	NA	SATWDQSYNEQY